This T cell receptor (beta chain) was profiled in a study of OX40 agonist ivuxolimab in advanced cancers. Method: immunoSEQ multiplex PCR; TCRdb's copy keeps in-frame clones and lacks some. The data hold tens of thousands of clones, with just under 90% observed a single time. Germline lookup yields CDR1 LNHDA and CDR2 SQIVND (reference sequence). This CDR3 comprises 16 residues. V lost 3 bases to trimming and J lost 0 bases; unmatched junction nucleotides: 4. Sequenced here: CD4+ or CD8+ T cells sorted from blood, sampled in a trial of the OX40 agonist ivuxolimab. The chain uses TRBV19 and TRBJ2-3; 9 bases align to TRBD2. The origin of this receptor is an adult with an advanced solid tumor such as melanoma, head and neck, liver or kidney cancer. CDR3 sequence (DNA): TGTGCCAGTAGTATCTCGGCGGGAGGGAGCACAGATACGCAGTATTTT. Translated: CASSISAGGSTDTQYF.